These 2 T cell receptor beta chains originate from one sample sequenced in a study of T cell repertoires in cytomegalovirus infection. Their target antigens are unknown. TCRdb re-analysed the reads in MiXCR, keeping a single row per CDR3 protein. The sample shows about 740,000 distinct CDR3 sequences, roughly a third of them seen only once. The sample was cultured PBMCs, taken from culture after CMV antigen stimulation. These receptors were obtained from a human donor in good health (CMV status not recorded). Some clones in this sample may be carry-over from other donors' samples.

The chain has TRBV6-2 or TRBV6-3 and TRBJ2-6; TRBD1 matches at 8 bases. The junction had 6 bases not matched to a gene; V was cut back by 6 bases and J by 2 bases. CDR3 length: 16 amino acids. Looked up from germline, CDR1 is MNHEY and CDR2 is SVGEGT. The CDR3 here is CASSYDRGAGANVLTF. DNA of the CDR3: TGTGCCAGCAGCTACGACAGGGGTGCTGGGGCCAACGTCCTGACTTTC.

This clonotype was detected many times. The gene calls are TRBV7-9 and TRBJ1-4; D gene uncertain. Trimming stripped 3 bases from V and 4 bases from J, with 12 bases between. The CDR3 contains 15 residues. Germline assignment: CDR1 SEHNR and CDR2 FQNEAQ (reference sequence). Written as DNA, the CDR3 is TGTGCCAGCAGCTTCCCTGGGGAGATTAATGAAAAACTGTTTTTT. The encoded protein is CASSFPGEINEKLFF.